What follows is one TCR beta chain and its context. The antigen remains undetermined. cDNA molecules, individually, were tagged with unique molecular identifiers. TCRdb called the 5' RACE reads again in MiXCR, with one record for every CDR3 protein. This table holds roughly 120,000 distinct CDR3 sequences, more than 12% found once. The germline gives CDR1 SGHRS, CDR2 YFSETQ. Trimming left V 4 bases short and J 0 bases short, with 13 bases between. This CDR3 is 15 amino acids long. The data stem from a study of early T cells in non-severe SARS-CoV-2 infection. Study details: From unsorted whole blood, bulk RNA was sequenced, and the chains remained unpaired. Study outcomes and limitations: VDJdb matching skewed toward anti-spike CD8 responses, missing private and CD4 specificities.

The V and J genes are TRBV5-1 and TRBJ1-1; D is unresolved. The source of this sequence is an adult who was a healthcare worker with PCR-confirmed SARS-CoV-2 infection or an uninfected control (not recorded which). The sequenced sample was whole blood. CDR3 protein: CASSAGQLMNTEAFF. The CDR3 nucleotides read TGCGCCAGCAGCGCCGGCCAGCTGATGAACACTGAAGCTTTCTTT.